The clone carrying this TCR beta chain was found many times. Its antigen is not known. This sample was taken from a study of spatial heterogeneity in lung cancer. Findings of the study overall: Tumor TCRs that were ubiquitous and expanded showed up in blood more at resection than follow-up.

This CDR3 has 14 residues. Looked up from germline, CDR1 is LGHNA and CDR2 is YNFKEQ. Trimming removed 4 bases at V and 1 base at J, with 8 bases between. TCRdb independently ran MiXCR on the 5' RACE reads; one entry per CDR3 protein. The sample lists 28,000 or so distinct CDR3 sequences, around 13% occurring once. The time point here: sample taken at primary tumor resection. Whole RNA obtained from tumor, nontumor lung or frozen PBMC underwent sequencing without sorting. Samples were donated by 72 untreated early-stage non-small cell lung cancer patients. This chain uses TRBV4-2 with TRBJ2-4; tentatively, D is TRBD1 (6 bases). This sequence originates from a female donor with early-stage non-small cell lung cancer. This material consisted of PBMCs, taken at surgery. CDR3 sequence reads: CASSPDRAKNIQYF. In nucleotides, the CDR3 is TGTGCCAGCAGCCCCGACAGGGCCAAAAACATTCAGTACTTC.